This T cell receptor (beta chain) was identified in a study of T cell responses to AZD1222 COVID-19 vaccine. Study information: Pooling covered second doses at about 4 or about 12 weeks. Study results and limitations: Of spike-specific TCRs, nearly half reportedly target regions left unmutated in variants. Compared with day 0, the breadth and depth of the Spike-specific TCR repertoire rose significantly after two doses of AZD1222.

Concerning this clone itself: Antigen specificity is unknown.

From germline, CDR1 is SGDLS and CDR2 YYNGEE. The CDR3 contains 13 residues. V lost 7 bases, J lost 2 bases, and 10 bases lay in between. TCRdb keeps only in-frame clones here, not all; method: immunoSEQ multiplex PCR. The table has about 130,000 clones, about 86% seen once. The chain has TRBV9 and TRBJ2-1, with a possible D match to TRBD2 (7 bases). The material was peripheral blood, obtained on day 0 of AZD1222 vaccination. The clonotype comes from an adult in good health. CDR3 loop: CASGRGAYNEQFF. CDR3 nucleotide sequence: TGTGCCAGCGGGAGGGGGGCCTACAATGAGCAGTTCTTC.